This TCR beta chain is drawn from a study of blood T cell repertoires in COVID-19. This clone was detected once. J lost 3 bases, V lost 0 bases, and 10 bases had no gene match. In germline, CDR1 is MDHEN, CDR2 SYDVKM. This CDR3 comprises 19 residues. Libraries were prepared by immunoSEQ multiplex PCR; TCRdb keeps only in-frame clonotypes and omits some of them. Of fewer than 55,000 clones listed, about 88% were seen once; the top ten hold approximately 2.5%. Material for sequencing was peripheral blood. The chain has TRBV28 and TRBJ2-3; the match to TRBD2 covers 12 bases. This TCR was recovered from a man between 45 and 60 years old with acute or convalescent COVID-19. The DNA for the CDR3 is TGTGCCAGCAGTTTATGGGGACCCTCTAGCGGGAGGGCGACAGATACGCAGTATTTT. Encoded protein: CASSLWGPSSGRATDTQYF. The whole variable domain, filled in from reference TRBV28 and TRBJ2-3, reads DVKVTQSSRYLVKRTGEKVFLECVQDMDHENMFWYRQDPGLGLRLIYFSYDVKMKEKGDIPEGYSVSREKKERFSLILESASTNQTSMYLCASSLWGPSSGRATDTQYFGPGTRLTVL.